This T cell receptor (beta chain) was recovered during a study of sequential checkpoint blockade in melanoma. Treatment specified: randomized to nivolumab then ipilimumab (arm A) or the reverse (arm B). The assay was immunoSEQ multiplex PCR, and TCRdb's table has in-frame clones only and misses some. Of about 27,000 clones in the sample, roughly four fifths were seen once. This clone was observed once. The germline CDR1 and CDR2 sequences are LNHNV and YYDKDF (reference sequence). Trimming took 4 bases from V and 1 from J, leaving 8 bases between them. The CDR3 runs 14 residues. The TCR originated in a human donor with melanoma. J is TRBJ2-1 and V is TRBV15; D is ambiguous. The sample here was CD8+ T cells sorted from blood (inferred from file names), taken from a patient given nivolumab and ipilimumab in sequence. The CDR3 coding sequence is TGTGCCACCAGCATGTCGAGATCCTACAATGAGCAGTTCTTC. Translation gives CATSMSRSYNEQFF.